This passage covers 18 T cell receptor beta chains from one sample sequenced in a study of response to subunit inactivated influenza vaccine. TCRdb reprocessed the RT-PCR reads with MiXCR, giving one entry per CDR3 protein. The sample yields 650,000 to 850,000 distinct CDR3 sequences, roughly 14% seen once. Sequencing used PBMCs from blood, obtained around 14 days before vaccination. Every receptor here comes from a man aged 45-65 years who received an inactivated influenza vaccine.

This clonotype was seen ten or more times. The chain uses TRBV4-1 and TRBJ1-5; maybe TRBD1 (6 bases). V lost 0 bases, J lost 4 bases, and 16 bases lay in between. Germline CDR1 is MGHRA and CDR2 is YSYEKL. The CDR3 contains 17 residues. This CDR3 reads CASSQDWPGQNNQPQHF. In nucleotides, the CDR3 is TGCGCCAGCAGCCAAGATTGGCCGGGACAAAATAATCAGCCCCAGCATTTT.

This clonotype has more than one count but fewer than ten. This chain connects TRBV10-3 to TRBJ2-5; 8 bases align to TRBD1. This CDR3 has 14 residues. Per the germline V gene, CDR1 is ENHRY and CDR2 is SYGVKD. Germline trimming cut 5 bases from V and 2 bases from J; bases unmatched to any gene: 4. CDR3 sequence: CAISPRDRQETQYF. As DNA, the CDR3 is TGTGCCATCAGTCCACGGGACAGGCAAGAGACCCAGTACTTC.

The gene calls are TRBV15 and TRBJ2-7, with TRBD2 matching 8 bases. Germline CDR1 is LNHNV and CDR2 is YYDKDF (reference sequence). This CDR3 region has 14 residues. V lost 8 bases, J lost 4 bases, and 10 bases stayed unmatched. The CDR3 region has the DNA TGTGCCACCTGGAGCGGACTAGCAGCGTACGAGCAGTACTTC. This codes for CATWSGLAAYEQYF.

This clonotype was detected only a few times. V and J are TRBV7-9 and TRBJ2-3; D unresolved. The germline gives CDR1 SEHNR, CDR2 FQNEAQ (reference sequence). Trimming shortened V by 4 bases and J by 5 bases, and 13 bases separated the two germline ends. The CDR3 totals 14 residues. For the CDR3, the DNA is TGTGCCAGCAGCTCCTCCGGACCCGGAGATACGCAGTATTTT. Its protein product is CASSSSGPGDTQYF.

The DNA of the CDR3 is TGTACCTTCTGCCCACGAGGACAGGGGGCTATGAACACTGAAGCTTTCTTT. This encodes CTFCPRGQGAMNTEAFF. This rearrangement joins TRBV2 to TRBJ1-1; 11 bases agree with TRBD1. The germline CDR1 and CDR2 sequences are SNHLY and FYNNEI. CDR3 size: 17 residues.

This clonotype was seen at least ten times. The chain carries TRBV7-9 and TRBJ2-2, with a tentative D call TRBD1 (5 bases). CDR3 length: 16 amino acids. CDR1 and CDR2 (germline): SEHNR, FQNEAQ (reference sequence). The germline V and J ends were trimmed by 0 bases and 2 bases, with 10 bases remaining between them. CDR3 nucleotides: TGTGCCAGCAGCTTAGCTGGGGCAGTTAACACCGGGGAGCTGTTTTTT. Its translation is CASSLAGAVNTGELFF. The full variable domain, completed using reference TRBV7-9 and TRBJ2-2, is DTGVSQNPRHKITKRGQNVTFRCDPISEHNRLYWYRQTLGQGPEFLTYFQNEAQLEKSRLLSDRFSAERPKGSFSTLEIQRTEQGDSAMYLCASSLAGAVNTGELFFGEGSRLTVL.

The V call is TRBV2, the J call TRBJ2-2, with TRBD2 identical over 15 bases. This CDR3 has 17 amino acids. After removal of 6 bases from V and 6 bases from J, the junction contained 8 bases not matched to a gene. Germline loops: CDR1 SNHLY, CDR2 FYNNEI. The CDR3 coding sequence is TGTGCCAGCAGCATGGGACTAGCGGGGGGAAGTGCCGGGGAGCTGTTTTTT. It codes for CASSMGLAGGSAGELFF.

The chain carries TRBV24-1 and TRBJ2-1; D is possibly TRBD2 (6 bases). Deletions cut 4 bases from V and 0 bases from J, with 18 bases between. The CDR3 extends over 18 amino acids. The V gene's germline CDR1 is KGHDR and CDR2 SFDVKD. CDR3 coding DNA: TGTGCCACCAGTGACCCCGGGGGTGGCATAGGCTCCTACAATGAGCAGTTCTTC. Protein product: CATSDPGGGIGSYNEQFF.

CDR3 amino acids: CASSSSSGSTEAFF. DNA of the CDR3: TGTGCCAGCTCATCATCATCAGGGAGCACTGAAGCTTTCTTT. The V and J genes are TRBV18 and TRBJ1-1, with a possible D match to TRBD1 (5 bases). The germline V and J ends were trimmed by 5 bases and 4 bases, with 14 bases remaining between them. The CDR3 sequence is 14 residues long. The germline gives CDR1 KGHSH, CDR2 LQKENI.

This chain's CDR3 is CAWTLGLADEQYF. In DNA, the CDR3 is TGTGCCTGGACCCTGGGTCTAGCTGACGAGCAGTACTTC. V and J are TRBV30 and TRBJ2-7; perhaps TRBD2 as D (5 bases). The germline CDR1 and CDR2 sequences are GTSNPN and SVGIG (reference sequence). V gave up 4 bases and J gave up 5 bases, with 15 bases separating them. This CDR3 comprises 13 residues.

The genes are TRBV7-9 and TRBJ2-1; tentatively, D is TRBD2 (7 bases). V dropped 5 bases and J dropped 5 bases, with 19 bases sitting between them. The CDR3 contains 16 residues. Per the germline V gene, CDR1 is SEHNR and CDR2 is FQNEAQ (reference sequence). CDR3 sequence: CASSPPWAGAHNEQFF. The DNA of the CDR3 is TGTGCCAGCAGCCCGCCCTGGGCGGGGGCCCACAATGAGCAGTTCTTC.

The chain couples TRBV7-9 to TRBJ2-3; D is perhaps TRBD1 (6 bases). The germline CDR1 and CDR2 sequences are SEHNR and FQNEAQ (reference sequence). CDR3 length equals 11 residues. V gave up 4 bases and J gave up 9 bases, with 8 bases separating them. The CDR3 protein is CASSSGQTQYF. In DNA form, the CDR3 reads TGTGCCAGCAGCTCAGGACAGACGCAGTATTTT.

This clonotype was seen only a few times. The V gene is TRBV20-1, the J gene TRBJ2-7, with 9 bases lining up with TRBD2. The CDR3 runs 18 residues. The ends lost 4 bases at V and 0 bases at J; junction bases unmatched: 16. Per germline, CDR1 DFQATT and CDR2 SNEGSKA (reference sequence). CDR3 nucleotide sequence: TGCAGTGCTATAAAGGTTTCCGGGGCTAGCGGGACCTCCTACGAGCAGTACTTC. It encodes CSAIKVSGASGTSYEQYF.

The V and J genes are TRBV6-5 and TRBJ2-2; no reliable D call. Germline V lookup: CDR1 MNHEY, CDR2 SVGAGI. This CDR3 is 15 amino acids long. V gave up 2 bases and J gave up 2 bases, with 9 bases separating them. The CDR3 here is CASSYGEPNTGELFF. CDR3 nucleotide sequence: TGTGCCAGCAGTTACGGGGAACCTAACACCGGGGAGCTGTTTTTT.

Of note for this clonotype: The CDR3 does not close with the conserved phenylalanine or tryptophan, likely indicating a read error. V and J are TRBV20-1 and TRBJ2-5; 8 bases agree with TRBD1. Germline loops: CDR1 DFQATT, CDR2 SNEGSKA (reference sequence). The CDR3 spans 14 residues. This CDR3 reads CSGEDRGGRETQYC. The DNA for the CDR3 is TGCAGCGGGGAAGACAGGGGTGGTAGAGAGACCCAGTACTGC.

J is TRBJ2-1 and V is TRBV11-2; no reliable D call. The length of the CDR3 is 14 residues. Germline loops: CDR1 SGHAT, CDR2 FQNNGV. V was clipped by 2 bases and J by 5 bases, with 10 bases between them. The CDR3 sequence: CASSLFRVDNEQFF. The DNA for the CDR3 is TGTGCCAGCAGCTTATTCCGCGTCGACAATGAGCAGTTCTTC.

The rearrangement uses TRBV7-9 and TRBJ2-1, with TRBD1 identical over 7 bases. The germline gives CDR1 SEHNR, CDR2 FQNEAQ (reference sequence). The V segment lost 3 bases and the J segment 0 bases; nucleotides outside the gene matches: 5. This CDR3 is built from 16 residues. CDR3 region: CASSLQTGSSYNEQFF. CDR3 bases: TGTGCCAGCAGCTTGCAGACAGGGAGCTCCTACAATGAGCAGTTCTTC.

This clonotype was seen a few times. Written as DNA, the CDR3 is TGTGCCAGCAGTTCGACAGTATCACATGGCTACACCTTC. Translation gives CASSSTVSHGYTF. The chain has TRBV12-3 or TRBV12-4 and TRBJ1-2; a weak D match, TRBD1 (5 bases). V was clipped by 4 bases and J by 6 bases, with 12 bases between them. The CDR3 loop spans 13 amino acids.